These 24 T cell receptor beta chains share one sample of origin, sequenced in a study of regulatory T cells in long-lasting Graves disease. Library construction for TCR beta used iRepertoire HTBI primers and Arm-PCR of CDR3 regions. MiXCR, run by TCRdb on the multiplex PCR reads, gives a single entry per CDR3 protein. The sample includes hundreds of thousands of distinct CDR3 sequences, about 20% of them seen just once. Time point of the sample: persistent/refractory GD, antithyroid drugs over 5 years with positive TRAb. Generation of the TCR library employed RNA extracted from PBMCs. The sample was peripheral blood mononuclear cells (PBMCs), taken when the disease was refractory, from a patient treated with antithyroid drugs. These receptors were taken from a female donor with Graves disease.

This clonotype was observed many times. This rearrangement joins TRBV10-2 to TRBJ2-5; 7 bases fit TRBD2. CDR3 length: 16 amino acids. Per the germline V gene, CDR1 is WSHSY and CDR2 is SAAADI. J was trimmed by 5 bases and V by 2 bases; bases with no gene match: 11. Here the CDR3 reads CASSEPGDYLQETQYF. CDR3 DNA sequence: TGCGCCAGCAGTGAGCCCGGGGACTACCTACAGGAGACCCAGTACTTC.

This clonotype was seen repeatedly, ten times or more. CDR3 coding DNA: TGTGCCAGCAGTTTAAGAAGCGGCAATCAGCCCCAGCATTTT. This sequence encodes CASSLRSGNQPQHF. The chain combines TRBV28 with TRBJ1-5; D remains unclear. The germline V gene has CDR1 MDHEN and CDR2 SYDVKM. The CDR3 sequence is 14 residues long. V was cut by 2 bases and J by 2 bases, with 7 bases left in between.

This clonotype was found many times. The gene calls are TRBV29-1 and TRBJ2-7, with 14 bases lining up with TRBD2. V lost 6 bases, J lost 4 bases, and 11 bases stayed unmatched. CDR3 size: 16 residues. CDR1 is SQVTM and CDR2 is ANQGSEA in the germline V gene. CDR3 bases: TGCAGCGTCGCGGGACTAGCGGGAGTGTGGGAGTACGAGCAGTACTTC. Translating it yields CSVAGLAGVWEYEQYF.

There are a few counts of this clonotype. This chain joins TRBV27 and TRBJ2-1; the D is unclear. CDR3 length equals 15 residues. Germline V CDR1 and CDR2: MNHEY, SMNVEV (reference sequence). Trimming pared 3 bases from V and 8 bases from J, leaving 17 bases between. CDR3 amino acids: CASSFVASGRHEQFF. CDR3 bases: TGTGCCAGCAGTTTCGTTGCGAGTGGCCGACATGAGCAGTTCTTC.

The chain joins TRBV5-4 to TRBJ2-5; no clear D gene. Germline V lookup: CDR1 SGHNT, CDR2 YYREEE (reference sequence). V shed 0 bases and J shed 7 bases, with 19 bases lying between them. The CDR3 covers 16 residues. DNA of the CDR3: TGTGCCAGCAGCTTGGCTCTGTCTCCCGGTTCGGGGACCCAGTACTTC. It encodes CASSLALSPGSGTQYF.

The table lists this clonotype with many counts. The V gene is TRBV12-3 or TRBV12-4, the J gene TRBJ1-4; D is undetermined. V was shortened by 5 bases and J by 6 bases, with 7 bases between the two germline ends. The length of the CDR3 is 12 residues. CDR3 bases: TGTGCCAGCAGTGGCTGGGATGAAAAACTGTTTTTT. This gives the protein CASSGWDEKLFF.

CDR3 sequence: CASNSGAETQYF. The DNA for the CDR3 is TGTGCCAGCAATAGTGGGGCGGAGACCCAGTACTTC. The chain has TRBV25-1 and TRBJ2-5; TRBD1 might be the D (5 bases). Germline V gives CDR1 MGHDK, CDR2 SYGVNS. The CDR3 is 12 amino acids. With 7 bases removed from V and 5 bases from J, the gap between germline ends came to 11 bases.

This chain connects TRBV20-1 to TRBJ2-3; 7 nucleotides match TRBD2. The CDR3 runs 15 residues. Germline trimming cut 4 bases from V and 2 bases from J; bases unmatched to any gene: 9. Per germline, CDR1 DFQATT and CDR2 SNEGSKA (reference sequence). The CDR3 bases are TGCAGTGCTACAAATCTAGCGGAGTTCACAGATACGCAGTATTTT. Translation gives CSATNLAEFTDTQYF.

V and J are TRBV6-1 and TRBJ1-3; D unresolved. Between the trimmed V and J ends, which lost 5 bases and 0 bases, there was a span of 11 bases. Looked up from germline, CDR1 is MNHNS and CDR2 is SASEGT. The CDR3 loop spans 15 amino acids. CDR3 sequence: CASSPPFGSGNTIYF. CDR3 nucleotides: TGTGCCAGCAGTCCCCCTTTCGGCTCTGGAAACACCATATATTTT.

J is TRBJ1-2 and V is TRBV19; TRBD1 matches 10 bases. This CDR3 contains 16 residues. J lost 1 base, V lost 7 bases, and 9 bases had no gene match. CDR1 and CDR2 (germline): LNHDA, SQIVND (reference sequence). CDR3 bases: TGTGCCAGTATCGGGACAGGGGCCGCGGGTAACTATGGCTACACCTTC. The encoded protein is CASIGTGAAGNYGYTF.

This clonotype was found a few times. The gene calls are TRBV5-5 and TRBJ2-7; 8 nucleotides align to TRBD2. Germline CDR1 SGHKS, CDR2 YYEKEE (reference sequence). This CDR3 is 15 amino acids long. J lost 2 bases, V lost 4 bases, and 8 bases had no gene match. The DNA for the CDR3 is TGTGCCAGCAGCCAAACTATCGGGAGGGCCTACGAGCAGTACTTC. Translating gives CASSQTIGRAYEQYF. The full variable domain, in which reference TRBV5-5 and TRBJ2-7 provide the parts outside the CDR3, is DAGVTQSPTHLIKTRGQQVTLRCSPISGHKSVSWYQQVLGQGPQFIFQYYEKEERGRGNFPDRFSARQFPNYSSELNVNALLLGDSALYLCASSQTIGRAYEQYFGPGTRLTVT.

The chain joins TRBV6-1 to TRBJ2-7; 12 nucleotides line up with TRBD2. Germline lookup yields CDR1 MNHNS and CDR2 SASEGT. J lost 3 bases, V lost 6 bases, and 6 bases had no gene match. The CDR3 runs 15 residues. The CDR3 region is CASRETSGSGYEQYF. The CDR3 DNA reads as TGTGCCAGCAGAGAGACTAGCGGGAGTGGCTACGAGCAGTACTTC.

On this clonotype itself: Since a much larger clone is just one base distant, this may be a read error. The chain is built from TRBV7-2 and TRBJ2-7, with 13 bases that match TRBD2. The CDR3 is made up of 15 amino acids. CDR1 and CDR2 from the germline V gene are SGHTA and FQGNSA. Trimming took 3 bases from V and 6 from J; bases not matched to a gene: 5. Here the CDR3 reads CASSFTSGGVIEQYF. The CDR3 region has the DNA TGTGCCAGCAGCTTTACTAGCGGGGGGGTGATCGAGCAGTACTTC.

CDR3 in amino acids: CASSWTRGGGTQYF. CDR3 nucleotide sequence: TGTGCCAGCAGCTGGACGCGGGGGGGGGGGACCCAGTACTTC. The rearrangement uses TRBV11-2 and TRBJ2-5, with TRBD2 matching over 9 bases. CDR1 and CDR2 (germline): SGHAT, FQNNGV. The J segment lost 7 bases and the V segment lost 4 bases, leaving 7 bases of the junction unmatched. There are 14 residues in the CDR3.

About this clonotype: Given a far larger clone just one base away, this is likely a sequencing read error. V and J are TRBV11-1 and TRBJ1-2; the D gene is possibly TRBD1 (5 bases). Trimming took off 3 bases at V and 7 bases at J, with 9 bases between the two ends. CDR1 and CDR2 from the germline V gene are SGHAT and FQDESV (reference sequence). This CDR3 has 12 amino acids. CDR3: CASSFGGVGYTF. DNA of the CDR3: TGTGCCAGCAGCTTCGGGGGGGTTGGCTACACCTTC.

This clonotype was counted many times. V and J are TRBV7-2 and TRBJ2-7; 11 bases are a match to TRBD2. Germline loops: CDR1 SGHTA, CDR2 FQGNSA. The CDR3 length is 15 residues. J was trimmed by 2 bases and V by 1 base; bases with no gene match: 1. In nucleotides, the CDR3 is TGTGCCAGCAGCTTAGGACTAGCGGGACCCTACGAGCAGTACTTC. Its protein product is CASSLGLAGPYEQYF.

The chain has TRBV5-1 and TRBJ1-1, with D possibly being TRBD1 (6 bases). The CDR3 has 14 residues. Germline-derived CDR1 and CDR2 are SGHRS and YFSETQ. Trimming cost V 4 bases and J 1 base, with 11 bases left between them. The CDR3 DNA reads TGCGCCAGCAGCGGCCCGGGACAGAACACTGAAGCTTTCTTT. Amino acid sequence: CASSGPGQNTEAFF.

This clonotype has only a few counts. The rearrangement links TRBV20-1 to TRBJ1-6, with D possibly TRBD1 on 6 matching bases. CDR1 is DFQATT, CDR2 SNEGSKA, per germline (reference sequence). This CDR3 is built from 16 residues. V gave up 3 bases and J gave up 0 bases, with 12 bases separating them. This chain's CDR3 is CSASPGESSYNSPLHF. The CDR3, as DNA: TGCAGTGCTAGCCCAGGGGAGAGCTCCTATAATTCACCCCTCCACTTT.

This chain uses TRBV4-3 with TRBJ1-4; 9 bases map to TRBD1. The ends lost 8 bases at V and 10 bases at J; junction bases unmatched: 11. CDR3 size: 14 residues. Germline CDR1 is LGHNA and CDR2 is YSLEER. CDR3 sequence: CASRTGVGSGKLFF. The CDR3 DNA follows: TGCGCCAGCCGGACAGGGGTGGGTTCAGGAAAACTGTTTTTT.

Remarks on this clonotype: A much larger clonotype is one base distant, so this may be a read error. The chain recombines TRBV7-2 with TRBJ1-2; 8 bases agree with TRBD1. There are 14 residues in the CDR3. Germline V gene lookup returns CDR1 SGHTA and CDR2 FQGNSA. J lost 8 bases, V lost 5 bases, and 10 bases had no gene match. Written as DNA, the CDR3 is TGTGCCAGCAGCATCCCAGGGGGCGCAGAGGGCTACACCTTC. Its translation is CASSIPGGAEGYTF.

The chain is built from TRBV6-5 and TRBJ1-3, with TRBD1 matching over 7 bases. The CDR3 consists of 15 residues. Trimming at V came to 4 bases and at J to 3 bases, leaving 6 bases not matched to a gene. Germline V gene data show CDR1 as MNHEY and CDR2 as SVGAGI. CDR3 protein: CASSLGQSLGNTIYF. CDR3 in DNA: TGTGCCAGCAGTTTGGGACAGTCTCTTGGAAACACCATATATTTT.

This clonotype was counted ten times or more. V and J are TRBV20-1 and TRBJ2-5; 7 bases fit TRBD2. Germline V gene lookup returns CDR1 DFQATT and CDR2 SNEGSKA (reference sequence). J lost 3 bases, V lost 5 bases, and 9 bases had no gene match. The CDR3 totals 14 residues. The CDR3 DNA reads TGCAGTGCTTCGGGGAGGGACTCTAAAGAGACCCAGTACTTC. It yields the protein CSASGRDSKETQYF.

The chain carries TRBV29-1 and TRBJ2-7; TRBD1 matches at 9 bases. J lost 4 bases, V lost 6 bases, and 16 bases had no gene match. CDR1 and CDR2 (germline): SQVTM, ANQGSEA. This CDR3 has 16 amino acids. The CDR3 region is CSVAGEVDRGTYEQYF. The DNA of the CDR3 is TGCAGCGTGGCGGGCGAGGTGGACAGGGGAACATACGAGCAGTACTTC.

The chain uses TRBV20-1 and TRBJ1-2; D perhaps matches TRBD1 (6 bases). V was shortened by 4 bases and J by 8 bases, with 17 bases between the two germline ends. The CDR3 is 13 amino acids. Germline V gene sequence: CDR1 DFQATT, CDR2 SNEGSKA (reference sequence). The CDR3 protein is CSATVQGPGGYTF. The CDR3 bases are TGCAGTGCTACCGTACAGGGTCCAGGCGGCTACACCTTC.